This T cell receptor beta chain emerged from a study of glioma-infiltrating T cells. This clonotype was observed many times. V lost 1 base and J 6 bases, leaving 10 bases between the germline ends. Germline CDR1 and CDR2: MGHDK and SYGVNS. This CDR3 region has 14 residues. Amplification of TCR alpha and beta CDR3 regions from RNA used iRepertoire nested multiplex PCR. TCRdb itself ran the multiplex PCR reads through MiXCR, one entry per CDR3 protein. The sample yields 160,000 or so distinct CDR3 sequences, roughly 45% seen once. V is TRBV25-1 and J is TRBJ1-5; D is uncertain. The source of this sequence is a human donor with low-grade glioma or glioblastoma, undergoing nonglioma brain surgery, or in good health (not recorded which). The sample comprised glioma tissue, nonneoplastic brain tissue, or PBMCs (not recorded which). This CDR3 reads CASSEWKVGQPQHF. As DNA, the CDR3 is TGTGCCAGCAGTGAATGGAAAGTGGGTCAGCCCCAGCATTTT.